This T cell receptor (beta chain) derives from a study of T cell responses to AZD1222 COVID-19 vaccine. The overall study: Pooled in the analysis were second doses at about 4 or about 12 weeks.

General study findings and limits: Donor demographics were predominantly white British with a female majority; clonal diversity may be underestimated.

Germline CDR1 is MNHEY and CDR2 is SVGEGT. There are 13 residues in the CDR3. The V end was cut by 2 bases, the J end by 6 bases, with 8 bases between. Concerning this clone: What it recognizes is unknown.

Measured with immunoSEQ multiplex PCR; TCRdb has only the in-frame clones, and not every one. The table has roughly 120,000 clones, around 87% seen once; the top ten hold approximately 1.2%. J is TRBJ1-5 and V is TRBV6-2 or TRBV6-3; D is undetermined. Material: peripheral blood, obtained on day 0 of AZD1222 vaccination. The TCR originated in an adult in good health. The CDR3 reads CASSYVRAQPQHF. The CDR3 DNA sequence: TGTGCCAGCAGTTACGTTAGGGCTCAGCCCCAGCATTTT.